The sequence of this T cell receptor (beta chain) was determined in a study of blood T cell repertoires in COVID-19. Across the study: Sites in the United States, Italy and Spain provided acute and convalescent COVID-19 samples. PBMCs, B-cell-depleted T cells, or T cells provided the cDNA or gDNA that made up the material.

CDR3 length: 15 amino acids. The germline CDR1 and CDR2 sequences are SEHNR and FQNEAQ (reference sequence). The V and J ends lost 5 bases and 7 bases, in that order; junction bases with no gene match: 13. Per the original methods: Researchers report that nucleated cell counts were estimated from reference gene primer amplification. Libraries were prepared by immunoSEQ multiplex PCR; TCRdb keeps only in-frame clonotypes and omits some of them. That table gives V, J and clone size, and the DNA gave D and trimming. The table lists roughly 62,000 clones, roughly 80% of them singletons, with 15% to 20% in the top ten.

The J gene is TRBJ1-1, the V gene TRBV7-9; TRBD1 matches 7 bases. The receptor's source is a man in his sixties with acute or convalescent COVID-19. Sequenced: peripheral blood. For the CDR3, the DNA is TGTGCCAGCAGCAAAAACCCGGGACAGTCGAGTGAAGCTTTCTTT. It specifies CASSKNPGQSSEAFF.